This T cell receptor beta chain was captured in a study of control samples from healthy donors and cancer patients. The method was immunoSEQ multiplex PCR; TCRdb's version includes in-frame clones alone and lacks a portion of them. The sample shows around 90,000 clones, 85% to 90% of them seen only once. V was pared by 4 bases and J by 0 bases, with 13 bases between. CDR3 length equals 15 residues. CDR1 and CDR2 (germline): MNHEY, SVGAGI. The sequenced sample consisted of blood. The sequence was collected from a woman aged 40 to 49 in good health. The chain combines TRBV6-5 with TRBJ2-7; D perhaps matches TRBD1 (6 bases). CDR3: CASSSRDTGSYEQYF. The CDR3 DNA sequence: TGTGCCAGCAGTTCCCGGGACACAGGCTCCTACGAGCAGTACTTC.